One T cell receptor (beta chain) is described in this entry. Its antigen is not yet known. Base qualities are not recorded, but no much larger clone differs from it by a single base. Genomic DNA was extracted from sorted cells for sequencing of the TCRbeta CDR3 region. The immunoSEQ Assay was used for sequencing of TCRbeta CDR3 regions. TCRdb carries this immuneACCESS record with in-frame sequences only. Its versions omit some clonotypes, under half of them owing to an unresolved V gene in the studies checked, with the rest unexplained. The sample records nearly 70,000 clones, around 85% of which are singletons. The ten largest clones take up 6.1% of the sample. Trimming leaves V shorter by 3 bases and J shorter by 8 bases, with the junction holding 1 base beyond the gene matches. In the germline V gene, CDR1 corresponds to SGHAT and CDR2 to FQNNGV. Including cysteine and phenylalanine, the CDR3 has 15 amino acids. CDR3 DNA only is kept here, 45 bases in frame from base 1.

These data are taken from a study of OX40 agonist ivuxolimab in advanced cancers. A note on the overall study: Ivuxolimab, which targeted the costimulatory receptor OX40 (CD134), was an agonistic, fully human IgG2 monoclonal antibody. Intravenous ivuxolimab was administered to patients every 2 weeks at six dose levels: 0.01, 0.1, 0.3, 1.5, 3 and 10 mg/kg. Among the roughly 52 dose-escalation patients, around 20 had hepatocellular carcinoma, roughly 15 melanoma, 9 renal cell carcinoma and 9 head and neck cancer. In the dose-escalation cohort, 75% to 85% of patients were male, and the mean age was roughly 56 years with a range of about 20 to 79. Patients were allowed to have had prior anti-PD-1, anti-PD-L1 or anti-CTLA-4 therapy, and roughly 40% of the dose-escalation patients had previously received checkpoint inhibitors. Partial responses were achieved by three dose-escalation patients, of whom one had hepatocellular carcinoma and two had cutaneous melanoma. The purpose of peripheral TCRbeta sequencing was to test whether ivuxolimab changed TCR sequence diversity and led to clonal T-cell expansion. The paper reports the monotherapy dose-escalation portion (N = 52 patients) of the phase I ivuxolimab trial. Overall study results and their limits: At doses from 0.1 to 3.0 mg/kg, clonal expansion was seen in both CD4+ and CD8+ blood T cells between baseline and week 6. Low levels of normalized T-cell clonal expansion were also seen in some patients who did not respond. After ivuxolimab, expanded clones were on average more numerous among CD8+ T cells than among CD4+ T cells. The antigen specificity of the clonally expanded peripheral T cells was not determined. In the 0.1-3.0 mg/kg groups, partial responders had among the lowest normalized peripheral clonal expansion, particularly in CD8+ T cells.

The trial excluded patients who had a history of autoimmune disease or were on systemic immunosuppression. In every dose cohort, peripheral blood was drawn for TCR sequencing at baseline, cycle 4 day 1, and cycle 7 day 1. The samples were taken from a phase I, first-in-human, multicenter, open-label dose-escalation trial of ivuxolimab. Adults with locally advanced or metastatic melanoma, renal cell, hepatocellular, or head and neck squamous cell carcinoma were enrolled in the trial. CD4+ and CD8+ T cells were sorted separately from peripheral blood before TCR sequencing. The receptor chain draws on TRBV11-2 and TRBJ2-1; 16 bases in the middle match TRBD2. This clonotype was obtained from an adult with an advanced solid tumor such as melanoma, head and neck, liver or kidney cancer. The material was CD4+ or CD8+ T cells sorted from blood, obtained in a trial of the OX40 agonist ivuxolimab. The base sequence is TGTGCCAGCAGCTTGGGACTAGCGGGAGGGTATGAGCAGTTCTTC. Its translation is CASSLGLAGGYEQFF.